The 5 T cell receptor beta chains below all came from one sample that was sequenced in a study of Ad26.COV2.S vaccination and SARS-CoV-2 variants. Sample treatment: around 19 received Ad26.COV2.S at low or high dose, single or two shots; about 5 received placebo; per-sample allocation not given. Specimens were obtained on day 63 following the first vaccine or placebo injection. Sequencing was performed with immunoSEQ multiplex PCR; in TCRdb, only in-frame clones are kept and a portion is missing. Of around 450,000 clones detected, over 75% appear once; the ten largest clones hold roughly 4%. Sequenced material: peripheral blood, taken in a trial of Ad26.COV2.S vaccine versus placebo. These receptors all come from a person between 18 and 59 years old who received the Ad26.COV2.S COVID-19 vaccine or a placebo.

The CDR3 nucleotides are TGTGCGTCCAGGCAAGCAACTAATGAAAAACTGTTTTTT. Encoded protein: CASRQATNEKLFF. The chain has TRBV10-3 and TRBJ1-4; D gene uncertain. The V gene's germline CDR1 is ENHRY and CDR2 SYGVKD. The CDR3 contains 13 residues.

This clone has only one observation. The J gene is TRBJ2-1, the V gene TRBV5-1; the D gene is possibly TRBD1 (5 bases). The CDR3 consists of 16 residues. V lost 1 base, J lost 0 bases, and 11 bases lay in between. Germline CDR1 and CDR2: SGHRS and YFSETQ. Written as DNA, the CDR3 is TGCGCCAGCAGCTTGCCTGGGGCCGTCTCCTACAATGAGCAGTTCTTC. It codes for CASSLPGAVSYNEQFF. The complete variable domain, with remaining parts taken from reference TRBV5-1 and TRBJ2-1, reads KAGVTQTPRYLIKTRGQQVTLSCSPISGHRSVSWYQQTPGQGLQFLFEYFSETQRNKGNFPGRFSGRQFSNSRSEMNVSTLELGDSALYLCASSLPGAVSYNEQFFGPGTRLTVL.

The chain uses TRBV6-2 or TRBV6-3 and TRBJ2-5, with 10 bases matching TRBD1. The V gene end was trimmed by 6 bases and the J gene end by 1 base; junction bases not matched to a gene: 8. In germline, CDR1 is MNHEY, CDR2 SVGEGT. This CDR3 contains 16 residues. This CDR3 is CASSPWDRGVQETQYF. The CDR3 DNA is TGTGCCAGCAGCCCTTGGGACAGGGGAGTCCAAGAGACCCAGTACTTC.

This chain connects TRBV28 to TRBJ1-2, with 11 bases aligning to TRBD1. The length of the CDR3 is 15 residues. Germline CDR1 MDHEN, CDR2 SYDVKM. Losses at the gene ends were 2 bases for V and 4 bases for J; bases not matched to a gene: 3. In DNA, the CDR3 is TGTGCCAGCAGTTTAAGTGGACAGGGGGCCTATGGCTACACCTTC. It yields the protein CASSLSGQGAYGYTF.

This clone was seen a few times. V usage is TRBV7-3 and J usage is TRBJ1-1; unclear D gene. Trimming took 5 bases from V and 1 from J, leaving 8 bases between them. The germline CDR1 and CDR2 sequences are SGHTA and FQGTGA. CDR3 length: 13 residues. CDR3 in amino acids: CASSPRGNTEAFF. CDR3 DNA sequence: TGTGCCAGCAGCCCCCGGGGGAACACTGAAGCTTTCTTT.